These T cell receptor beta chains were read from a single sample in a study of CD8+ T cells in alopecia areata. TCRdb's table, derived via immunoSEQ multiplex PCR, lists solely in-frame clones and lacks some. The data show 100,000 or so clones, with almost 60% seen just once and about a sixth held by the top ten. This specimen consisted of CD8+ T cells sorted from blood, obtained between weeks 55 and 65, from a patient treated with tofacitinib. The receptor source for this set is a human donor with alopecia areata. Both conserved end residues are part of each CDR3. Each record gives: V gene, J gene, CDR3 length, clone size, D gene, CDR3 protein, CDR3 DNA. A D gene is named only where the DNA matches it firmly. Where a row states a size, it is once, few, many or the class of an expanded clone; other rows omit it.

V gene: TRBV7-9; J gene: TRBJ2-7; CDR3 length: 14; clone size: NA; D gene: NA; CDR3 protein: CASSPPVDSYEQYF; CDR3 DNA: TGTGCCAGCAGCCCCCCCGTGGACTCCTACGAGCAGTACTTC
V gene: TRBV30; J gene: TRBJ2-2; CDR3 length: 13; clone size: few; D gene: NA; CDR3 protein: CAWKGSTNGELFF; CDR3 DNA: TGTGCCTGGAAGGGCAGTACGAACGGGGAGCTGTTTTTT
V gene: TRBV7-9; J gene: TRBJ1-2; CDR3 length: 15; clone size: few; D gene: TRBD1; CDR3 protein: CASRAGAQGAPGYTF; CDR3 DNA: TGTGCCAGCAGGGCAGGGGCTCAGGGGGCGCCTGGCTACACCTTC
V gene: TRBV30; J gene: TRBJ1-5; CDR3 length: 14; clone size: NA; D gene: TRBD1; CDR3 protein: CAWSMTGWDQPQHF; CDR3 DNA: TGTGCCTGGAGTATGACAGGGTGGGATCAGCCCCAGCATTTT
V gene: TRBV15; J gene: TRBJ1-2; CDR3 length: 13; clone size: NA; D gene: NA; CDR3 protein: CATSVRENYGYTF; CDR3 DNA: TGTGCCACCAGCGTCAGGGAAAACTATGGCTACACCTTC
V gene: TRBV29-1; J gene: TRBJ2-1; CDR3 length: 15; clone size: few; D gene: NA; CDR3 protein: CSVEWTSVSYNEQFF; CDR3 DNA: TGCAGCGTTGAATGGACGTCGGTCTCCTACAATGAGCAGTTCTTC
V gene: TRBV19; J gene: TRBJ2-1; CDR3 length: 15; clone size: NA; D gene: TRBD2; CDR3 protein: CASSVAQREYNEQFF; CDR3 DNA: TGTGCCAGTAGTGTAGCCCAGCGGGAGTACAATGAGCAGTTCTTC
V gene: TRBV10-3; J gene: TRBJ1-2; CDR3 length: 12; clone size: NA; D gene: TRBD1; CDR3 protein: CAIRGDRVGYTF; CDR3 DNA: TGTGCCATCAGGGGGGACAGGGTTGGCTACACCTTC
V gene: TRBV6-5; J gene: TRBJ1-1; CDR3 length: 14; clone size: NA; D gene: TRBD1; CDR3 protein: CASSLTGGGTEAFF; CDR3 DNA: TGTGCCAGCAGTCTTACAGGGGGCGGAACTGAAGCTTTCTTT
V gene: TRBV6-6; J gene: TRBJ1-2; CDR3 length: 11; clone size: NA; D gene: NA; CDR3 protein: CASSYDLGYTF; CDR3 DNA: TGTGCCAGCAGTTACGACCTTGGCTACACCTTC
V gene: TRBV4-1; J gene: TRBJ2-5; CDR3 length: 13; clone size: once; D gene: TRBD1; CDR3 protein: CASSQTGGETQYF; CDR3 DNA: TGCGCCAGCAGCCAGACAGGGGGAGAGACCCAGTACTTC
V gene: TRBV27; J gene: TRBJ2-7; CDR3 length: 14; clone size: NA; D gene: NA; CDR3 protein: CASRPGTYSYEQYF; CDR3 DNA: TGTGCCAGCAGGCCCGGGACCTACTCCTACGAGCAGTACTTC
V gene: TRBV29-1; J gene: TRBJ2-2; CDR3 length: 13; clone size: NA; D gene: NA; CDR3 protein: CSVDQENTGELFF; CDR3 DNA: TGCAGCGTTGATCAGGAGAACACCGGGGAGCTGTTTTTT
V gene: TRBV15; J gene: TRBJ2-7; CDR3 length: 13; clone size: few; D gene: NA; CDR3 protein: CATSSVNNDEQYF; CDR3 DNA: TGTGCCACCAGCAGTGTTAACAACGACGAGCAGTACTTC
V gene: TRBV29-1; J gene: TRBJ2-1; CDR3 length: 17; clone size: few; D gene: TRBD2; CDR3 protein: CSAPTSPSSGGADEQFF; CDR3 DNA: TGCAGCGCCCCGACGTCCCCCTCTAGCGGGGGGGCGGATGAGCAGTTCTTC
V gene: TRBV25-1; J gene: TRBJ1-2; CDR3 length: 16; clone size: NA; D gene: NA; CDR3 protein: CASSDGMWWSAPGYTF; CDR3 DNA: TGTGCCAGCAGTGACGGAATGTGGTGGTCGGCCCCCGGCTACACCTTC
V gene: TRBV10-2; J gene: TRBJ2-5; CDR3 length: 15; clone size: NA; D gene: NA; CDR3 protein: CASSELETGQETQYF; CDR3 DNA: TGCGCCAGCAGTGAGCTCGAAACAGGACAAGAGACCCAGTACTTC
V gene: TRBV11-2; J gene: TRBJ2-7; CDR3 length: 14; clone size: few; D gene: TRBD2; CDR3 protein: CASSLAGGSYEQYF; CDR3 DNA: TGTGCCAGCAGCCTAGCGGGGGGCTCCTACGAGCAGTACTTC
V gene: TRBV7-8; J gene: TRBJ1-1; CDR3 length: 15; clone size: few; D gene: TRBD1; CDR3 protein: CASSLGQGLRTEAFF; CDR3 DNA: TGTGCCAGCAGCTTAGGACAGGGATTGAGGACTGAAGCTTTCTTT
V gene: TRBV30; J gene: TRBJ2-5; CDR3 length: 15; clone size: few; D gene: NA; CDR3 protein: CAWSVGVGGLETQYF; CDR3 DNA: TGTGCCTGGAGTGTAGGGGTGGGGGGCCTAGAGACCCAGTACTTC
V gene: TRBV7-9; J gene: TRBJ1-1; CDR3 length: 13; clone size: once; D gene: NA; CDR3 protein: CASSPQFPPEAFF; CDR3 DNA: TGTGCCAGCAGCCCCCAATTCCCCCCTGAAGCTTTCTTT
V gene: TRBV5-5; J gene: TRBJ1-6; CDR3 length: 14; clone size: NA; D gene: NA; CDR3 protein: CASSLDLPDSPLHF; CDR3 DNA: TGTGCCAGCAGCTTAGATCTGCCAGATTCACCCCTCCACTTT
V gene: TRBV6-1; J gene: TRBJ1-1; CDR3 length: 10; clone size: NA; D gene: NA; CDR3 protein: CASSNTEAFF; CDR3 DNA: TGTGCCAGCAGCAACACTGAAGCTTTCTTT
V gene: TRBV6-5; J gene: TRBJ2-3; CDR3 length: 13; clone size: few; D gene: NA; CDR3 protein: CASSYGATDTQYF; CDR3 DNA: TGTGCCAGCAGTTACGGGGCCACAGATACGCAGTATTTT
V gene: TRBV19; J gene: TRBJ1-6; CDR3 length: 14; clone size: NA; D gene: NA; CDR3 protein: CASSIGQENSPLHF; CDR3 DNA: TGTGCCAGTAGTATAGGACAGGAGAATTCACCCCTCCACTTT
V gene: TRBV7-6; J gene: TRBJ2-5; CDR3 length: 13; clone size: NA; D gene: NA; CDR3 protein: CASSADAPETQYF; CDR3 DNA: TGTGCCAGCAGCGCGGACGCCCCAGAGACCCAGTACTTC
V gene: TRBV27; J gene: TRBJ2-6; CDR3 length: 12; clone size: NA; D gene: NA; CDR3 protein: CASRRGANVLTF; CDR3 DNA: TGTGCCAGCAGGAGGGGGGCCAACGTCCTGACTTTC
V gene: TRBV7-2; J gene: TRBJ2-7; CDR3 length: 15; clone size: NA; D gene: NA; CDR3 protein: CASSPSPSRVYEQYF; CDR3 DNA: TGTGCCAGCAGCCCGAGCCCGAGCCGGGTCTACGAGCAGTACTTC
V gene: TRBV29-1; J gene: TRBJ1-2; CDR3 length: 14; clone size: NA; D gene: NA; CDR3 protein: CSVDGEQEDYGYTF; CDR3 DNA: TGCAGCGTTGATGGGGAACAGGAGGACTATGGCTACACCTTC
V gene: TRBV7-2; J gene: TRBJ2-1; CDR3 length: 16; clone size: few; D gene: TRBD2; CDR3 protein: CASSLVGGGAVDEQFF; CDR3 DNA: TGTGCCAGCAGCTTAGTCGGCGGGGGGGCTGTGGATGAGCAGTTCTTC
V gene: TRBV10-3; J gene: TRBJ2-5; CDR3 length: 15; clone size: NA; D gene: NA; CDR3 protein: CAISDITGEVETQYF; CDR3 DNA: TGTGCCATCAGTGATATAACAGGGGAGGTTGAGACCCAGTACTTC
V gene: TRBV18; J gene: TRBJ2-3; CDR3 length: 13; clone size: few; D gene: NA; CDR3 protein: CASSPPTLKAQYF; CDR3 DNA: TGTGCCAGCTCACCACCGACGCTTAAGGCGCAGTATTTT
V gene: TRBV5-6; J gene: TRBJ2-7; CDR3 length: 16; clone size: NA; D gene: NA; CDR3 protein: CASSFTPRAHGHEQYF; CDR3 DNA: TGTGCCAGCAGCTTTACCCCCAGGGCCCACGGGCACGAGCAGTACTTC
V gene: TRBV13; J gene: TRBJ2-5; CDR3 length: 15; clone size: NA; D gene: TRBD2; CDR3 protein: CASSAKRGGQETQYF; CDR3 DNA: TGTGCCAGCAGCGCGAAGCGGGGGGGGCAAGAGACCCAGTACTTC
V gene: TRBV4-1; J gene: TRBJ1-1; CDR3 length: 15; clone size: NA; D gene: TRBD1; CDR3 protein: CASSQAARDSTEAFF; CDR3 DNA: TGCGCCAGCAGCCAAGCCGCTCGGGACAGCACTGAAGCTTTCTTT
V gene: TRBV9; J gene: TRBJ1-6; CDR3 length: 15; clone size: NA; D gene: NA; CDR3 protein: CASSVGVLVNSPLHF; CDR3 DNA: TGTGCCAGCAGCGTAGGTGTCCTAGTAAATTCACCCCTCCACTTT
V gene: TRBV2; J gene: TRBJ2-1; CDR3 length: 17; clone size: NA; D gene: NA; CDR3 protein: CASSEGQGITSYNEQFF; CDR3 DNA: TGTGCCAGCAGTGAAGGGCAGGGGATTACATCCTACAATGAGCAGTTCTTC
V gene: TRBV5-6; J gene: TRBJ2-7; CDR3 length: 13; clone size: NA; D gene: NA; CDR3 protein: CASSWGLGGEQYF; CDR3 DNA: TGTGCCAGCAGCTGGGGGCTGGGAGGCGAGCAGTACTTC
V gene: TRBV27; J gene: TRBJ2-2; CDR3 length: 16; clone size: NA; D gene: TRBD2; CDR3 protein: CASSLGVAGGYGELFF; CDR3 DNA: TGTGCCAGCAGTCTGGGGGTAGCGGGGGGATACGGGGAGCTGTTTTTT
V gene: TRBV4-1; J gene: TRBJ2-3; CDR3 length: 16; clone size: few; D gene: NA; CDR3 protein: CASSQDRQHPGDTQYF; CDR3 DNA: TGCGCCAGCAGCCAAGATCGGCAGCATCCAGGGGATACGCAGTATTTT
V gene: TRBV9; J gene: TRBJ1-1; CDR3 length: 14; clone size: NA; D gene: TRBD1; CDR3 protein: CASSAYGDSTEAFF; CDR3 DNA: TGTGCCAGCAGCGCTTACGGGGACAGCACTGAAGCTTTCTTT
V gene: TRBV6-1; J gene: TRBJ2-5; CDR3 length: 12; clone size: NA; D gene: NA; CDR3 protein: CASSGLEETQYF; CDR3 DNA: TGTGCCAGCAGCGGACTTGAAGAGACCCAGTACTTC
V gene: TRBV7-9; J gene: TRBJ1-5; CDR3 length: 14; clone size: NA; D gene: NA; CDR3 protein: CASSDDSTGQPQHF; CDR3 DNA: TGTGCCAGCAGCGACGACAGTACGGGTCAGCCCCAGCATTTT
V gene: TRBV5-1; J gene: TRBJ2-3; CDR3 length: 18; clone size: few; D gene: TRBD1; CDR3 protein: CASSRTTGRSTSTDTQYF; CDR3 DNA: TGCGCCAGCAGCAGAACGACAGGGCGGTCGACTAGCACAGATACGCAGTATTTT